This T cell receptor (beta chain) appears in the sequencing data of a study of T-cell memory formation after mild COVID-19. Turning to the study itself: TCR clusters were largely donor specific.

Only a few counts were recorded for this clonotype. Its cognate antigen is unknown. The CDR3 totals 14 residues. Germline-derived CDR1 and CDR2 are SGHTA and FQGNSA. Trimming pared 3 bases from V and 7 bases from J, leaving 10 bases between. TCRdb reanalysed the 5' RACE reads using MiXCR and keeps one entry per CDR3 protein. The sample contains some 270,000 distinct CDR3 sequences, over 15% of which appear only once. Notes on the study in general: CM and EM subsets held most contracting CD4+ clones; EMRA held CD8+ ones. Memory cells collected pre-infection included some clones that later responded, suggesting cross-reactive memory joined. Confirmation was lacking for SARS-CoV-2 specificity of second-wave clones that peaked on day 37.

The sample was PBMCs or a T cell subset sorted from them (not recorded which). The TCR comes from an adult woman who had mild COVID-19 (a few samples of this study predate the infection). Cell type and time point are not known. This chain connects TRBV7-2 to TRBJ1-6, with D possibly matching TRBD1 (5 bases). The CDR3 here is CASSLVEGNSPLHF. For the CDR3, the DNA is TGTGCCAGCAGCTTGGTGGAGGGGAATTCACCCCTCCACTTT.